Given below is one T cell receptor beta chain in context. Its antigen has not been determined. Base qualities are not provided; no much larger clone lies one nucleotide away. At one collaborating source in Seattle, patients were enrolled during active infection and were followed longitudinally through the course of disease. Collaborating institutions collected whole blood in K2EDTA tubes following their own protocols. Collaborator samples were shipped for TCRbeta analysis as frozen whole blood, isolated PBMCs, or DNA extracted from either sample type. The data were taken from a study of blood T cell repertoires in COVID-19 (dated by TCRdb to 2019 to 2021). General notes on the study: The collaborator samples originated in the United States, Italy and Spain and spanned the acute and convalescent phases of COVID-19. The repertoires were released in a freely available public database meant as a resource for research on the immune response to SARS-CoV-2. The dataset comprised deeply sampled blood TCRbeta repertoires from subjects exposed to, actively infected with, or recovered from COVID-19. Where available, HLA class I and class II types were taken from metadata supplied by the sample provider and were not determined by assay-based typing. The material from the prospective study consisted of cDNA or gDNA derived from T cells, B-cell-depleted T cells, or PBMCs. Sample metadata almost always included a de-identified subject ID, COVID-19 status, age in years and sex. The samples were drawn from the first 160 participants of the ongoing ImmuneRACE study and from some 1,300 subjects provided by 6 global collaborators. Overall study results and their limits: The amount of clinical and demographic metadata varied by source and participant and was provided uncurated.

The immunoSEQ Assay, a bias-controlled multiplex PCR, was used to amplify TCRbeta CDR3 regions from genomic DNA. The study's processing was this. Within the assay, amplification of reference gene primers was used to estimate how many nucleated cells each sample contained. To quantify the absolute abundance of each unique TCRbeta CDR3 rearrangement, sequence reads were collapsed and filtered. Productive Simpson clonality was computed per sample as the square root of Simpson's diversity index over productive rearrangements. What TCRdb holds here is the immuneACCESS table cut down to in-frame rearrangements. Part of the clones is not present; checked against another copy, under half of the missing clones reflect an unresolved V gene, and the others are unexplained. V, J and clone size derive from that table, while D and trimming were established from the DNA sequence. The sample table records tens of thousands of clones; 80% to 85% of these occur just once. The ten top clones hold about 20% of the sample.

V loses 3 bases, J loses 5 bases, and the germline ends lie 22 bases apart. For CDR1 and CDR2, the germline V gene lists MNHNS and SASEGT. Counted from cysteine to phenylalanine, this CDR3 has 17 amino acids. The read is trimmed to its CDR3 DNA, 51 bases read in frame from base 1. The sequence came from a man aged 25-45 years with COVID-19, enrolled during active disease. The source material was peripheral blood. The rearrangement combines TRBV6-1 with TRBJ1-2; no D gene call is confident. The DNA reads as follows: TGTGCCAGCAGTGAGAGGAACTCCCGGATTACCCCATATGGCTACACCTTC. This yields the protein CASSERNSRITPYGYTF.